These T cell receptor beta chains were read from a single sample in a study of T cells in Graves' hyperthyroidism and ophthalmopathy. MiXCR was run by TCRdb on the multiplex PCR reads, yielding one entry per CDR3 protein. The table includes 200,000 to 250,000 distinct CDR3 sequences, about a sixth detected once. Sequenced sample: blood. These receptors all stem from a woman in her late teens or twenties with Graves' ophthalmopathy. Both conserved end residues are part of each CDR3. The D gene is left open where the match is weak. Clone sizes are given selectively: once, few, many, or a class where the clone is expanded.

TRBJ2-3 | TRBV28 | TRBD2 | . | TGTGCCAGCAGTATTAGCGGGGGGACCAACACAGATACGCAGTATTTT | CASSISGGTNTDTQYF
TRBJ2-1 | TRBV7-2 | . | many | TGTGCCAGCAGCTTAGCGGGCCCCTACAATGAGCAGTTCTTC | CASSLAGPYNEQFF
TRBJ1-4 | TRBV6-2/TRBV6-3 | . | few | TGTGCCAGCAGTTGGGGACGGAGTAATGAAAAACTGTTTTTT | CASSWGRSNEKLFF
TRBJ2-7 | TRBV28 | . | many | TGTGCCAGCAGTCCCCCTTGGGGGATCGGCGAGCAGTACTTC | CASSPPWGIGEQYF
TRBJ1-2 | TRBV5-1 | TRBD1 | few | TGCGCCAGCAGCTTGATGGGAGGGGGCAGCTATGGCTACACCTTC | CASSLMGGGSYGYTF
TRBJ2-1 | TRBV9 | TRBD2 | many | TGTGCCAGCAGCGTAAGTAGCGGGAGCAACAATGAGCAGTTCTTC | CASSVSSGSNNEQFF
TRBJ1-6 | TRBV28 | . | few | TGTGCCAGCAGCGAAGACGGGCACCAAATTTCACCCCTCCACTTT | CASSEDGHQISPLHF
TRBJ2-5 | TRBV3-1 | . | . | TGTGCCAGCAGCCAAGCGGCCGTGGAGACCCAGTACTTC | CASSQAAVETQYF
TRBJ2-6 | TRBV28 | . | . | TGTGCCTGCAGTTTTCAGGGACGCCCCTCTGGGGCCAACGTCCTGACTTTC | CACSFQGRPSGANVLTF
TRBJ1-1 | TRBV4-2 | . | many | TGTGCCAGCAGCCAAGATTCGGGACCGGACACTGAAGCTTTCTTT | CASSQDSGPDTEAFF
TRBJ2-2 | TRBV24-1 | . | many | TGTGCCACCAGTGATTTGTCCAGGGACACCGGGGAGCTGTTTTTT | CATSDLSRDTGELFF
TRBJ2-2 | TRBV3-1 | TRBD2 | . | TGTGCCAGCAGCCTGGGACTAGCGGGAGAGACCGGGGAGCTGTTTTTT | CASSLGLAGETGELFF
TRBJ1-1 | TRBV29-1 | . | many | TGCAGCGTTGAAGAGGACAGACCAAACACTGAAGCTTTCTTT | CSVEEDRPNTEAFF
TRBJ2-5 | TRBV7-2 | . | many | TGTGCCAGCAGCTTTGGGATGCAAGAGACCCAGTACTTC | CASSFGMQETQYF
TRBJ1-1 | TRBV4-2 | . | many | . | CASSQDFGEDTEAFF
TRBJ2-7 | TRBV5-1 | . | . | TGCGCCAGCAGCTCTCTGCGGGACACATCCTACGAGCAGTACTTC | CASSSLRDTSYEQYF